The subject of this entry is one T cell receptor beta chain. This entry comes from a study of cytomegalovirus exposure and HLA in healthy donors. CDR3 length: 16 residues. V was clipped by 0 bases and J by 0 bases; unmatched bases: 1. The germline gives CDR1 WNHNN, CDR2 SYGVQD (reference sequence). Some clones are missing from TCRdb's copy, which holds only in-frame ones; the method was immunoSEQ multiplex PCR. The sample contains 220,000 or so clones, around nine tenths of which appear only once. The V and J genes are TRBV10-1 and TRBJ2-1; 8 bases map to TRBD2. Sequenced: PBMCs. The source of this sequence is a woman aged 18-29 years in good health and CMV-seronegative. The CDR3 sequence: CASSESLAASYNEQFF. The DNA for the CDR3 is TGCGCCAGCAGTGAGTCACTAGCGGCCTCCTACAATGAGCAGTTCTTC.